These T cell receptor beta chains were read from a single sample in a study of cytomegalovirus exposure and HLA in healthy donors. Data came from immunoSEQ multiplex PCR; TCRdb stores just in-frame clones and leaves some out. The repertoire holds some 120,000 clones, with 60% to 85% as singletons. The sequenced sample consisted of PBMCs. Receptor source: a female donor in good health and CMV-seronegative. CDR3s include the opening cysteine and the closing phenylalanine or tryptophan. The D gene is left open where the match is weak. The size field is filled for only some rows; it gives once, few, many or a size class.

CDR3aa: CASGSRVGSYNEQFF
CDR3nt: TGTGCCAGCGGCTCCCGGGTAGGGAGCTACAATGAGCAGTTCTTC
len: 15
j_gene: TRBJ2-1
d_gene: NA
abundance: NA
v_gene: TRBV25-1

CDR3aa: CASSFLLQATDTQYF
CDR3nt: TGCGCCAGCAGCTTTTTACTTCAGGCCACAGATACGCAGTATTTT
len: 15
j_gene: TRBJ2-3
d_gene: NA
abundance: NA
v_gene: TRBV5-1

CDR3aa: CASSLALGVDEQFF
CDR3nt: TGCGCCAGCAGCTTGGCCCTAGGGGTCGATGAGCAGTTCTTC
len: 14
j_gene: TRBJ2-1
d_gene: NA
abundance: few
v_gene: TRBV5-1

CDR3aa: CASSVFGSSEAFF
CDR3nt: TGTGCCAGCAGTGTTTTCGGGTCTTCTGAAGCTTTCTTT
len: 13
j_gene: TRBJ1-1
d_gene: NA
abundance: NA
v_gene: TRBV6-1

CDR3aa: CASSFRGLAGLTAYEQYF
CDR3nt: TGTGCCAGCAGCTTTAGGGGACTAGCGGGACTCACCGCCTACGAGCAGTACTTC
len: 18
j_gene: TRBJ2-7
d_gene: TRBD2
abundance: few
v_gene: TRBV7-2

CDR3aa: CAWSRGKGYGYTF
CDR3nt: TGTGCCTGGAGCAGGGGGAAGGGGTATGGCTACACCTTC
len: 13
j_gene: TRBJ1-2
d_gene: TRBD1
abundance: NA
v_gene: TRBV30

CDR3aa: CASSQRRTGGPQETQYF
CDR3nt: TGCGCCAGCAGCCAAAGAAGGACAGGCGGACCCCAAGAGACCCAGTACTTC
len: 17
j_gene: TRBJ2-5
d_gene: TRBD1
abundance: NA
v_gene: TRBV4-1

CDR3aa: CASSLAGGPNHEQFF
CDR3nt: TGTGCCAGCAGCTTAGCGGGGGGGCCTAACCATGAGCAGTTCTTC
len: 15
j_gene: TRBJ2-1
d_gene: NA
abundance: NA
v_gene: TRBV7-6

CDR3aa: CASSYSGPGQPQHF
CDR3nt: TGTGCCAGCAGTTACTCGGGGCCGGGCCAGCCCCAGCATTTT
len: 14
j_gene: TRBJ1-5
d_gene: NA
abundance: once
v_gene: TRBV6-5

CDR3aa: CASSLNRGGIYEQYF
CDR3nt: TGTGCCAGCAGCTTAAACAGGGGCGGTATATACGAGCAGTACTTC
len: 15
j_gene: TRBJ2-7
d_gene: TRBD1
abundance: NA
v_gene: TRBV5-6

CDR3aa: CASSTGTVYGYTF
CDR3nt: TGTGCCAGTAGTACTGGGACAGTCTATGGCTACACCTTC
len: 13
j_gene: TRBJ1-2
d_gene: TRBD1
abundance: NA
v_gene: TRBV19

CDR3aa: CASSTLDRVKNEQYF
CDR3nt: TGTGCCAGCAGCACCTTAGACAGGGTGAAAAACGAGCAGTACTTC
len: 15
j_gene: TRBJ2-7
d_gene: TRBD1
abundance: once
v_gene: TRBV7-6

CDR3aa: CASSKGQGVGYTF
CDR3nt: TGTGCCAGCAGCAAGGGACAGGGGGTTGGCTACACCTTC
len: 13
j_gene: TRBJ1-2
d_gene: TRBD1
abundance: NA
v_gene: TRBV6-1

CDR3aa: CASRTQGAIQETQYF
CDR3nt: TGTGCCAGCAGAACACAGGGGGCGATTCAAGAGACCCAGTACTTC
len: 15
j_gene: TRBJ2-5
d_gene: TRBD1
abundance: NA
v_gene: TRBV2

CDR3aa: CASGTGPREQYF
CDR3nt: TGTGCCAGTGGGACAGGCCCTCGCGAGCAGTACTTC
len: 12
j_gene: TRBJ2-7
d_gene: TRBD1
abundance: few
v_gene: TRBV28

CDR3aa: CAAQGALDTQYF
CDR3nt: TGTGCCGCACAGGGGGCGCTGGATACGCAGTATTTT
len: 12
j_gene: TRBJ2-3
d_gene: TRBD1
abundance: NA
v_gene: TRBV2

CDR3aa: CAWSFSGTRNTIYF
CDR3nt: TGTGCCTGGAGTTTTAGCGGGACCCGAAACACCATATATTTT
len: 14
j_gene: TRBJ1-3
d_gene: NA
abundance: NA
v_gene: TRBV30

CDR3aa: CASSRQRRLFEGYTF
CDR3nt: TGCGCCAGCAGCCGCCAGCGGCGACTGTTTGAAGGCTACACCTTC
len: 15
j_gene: TRBJ1-2
d_gene: NA
abundance: NA
v_gene: TRBV4-3

CDR3aa: CASSLVGGTTGELFF
CDR3nt: TGTGCCAGCAGCTTAGTCGGCGGAACTACCGGGGAGCTGTTTTTT
len: 15
j_gene: TRBJ2-2
d_gene: NA
abundance: NA
v_gene: TRBV7-2

CDR3aa: CASSIASGGRYEQYF
CDR3nt: TGTGCCAGTAGTATAGCTTCAGGGGGCAGGTACGAGCAGTACTTC
len: 15
j_gene: TRBJ2-7
d_gene: TRBD1
abundance: NA
v_gene: TRBV19

CDR3aa: CASSPGGQGFTGELFF
CDR3nt: TGCGCCAGCAGCCCTGGGGGACAGGGGTTCACCGGGGAGCTGTTTTTT
len: 16
j_gene: TRBJ2-2
d_gene: TRBD1
abundance: NA
v_gene: TRBV4-1

CDR3aa: CASSRTGNYGYTF
CDR3nt: TGTGCCAGCAGTAGGACTGGGAACTATGGCTACACCTTC
len: 13
j_gene: TRBJ1-2
d_gene: NA
abundance: once
v_gene: TRBV28

CDR3aa: CATRRGPGEGAFF
CDR3nt: TGTGCCACCAGGAGAGGGCCCGGGGAAGGAGCTTTCTTT
len: 13
j_gene: TRBJ1-1
d_gene: NA
abundance: NA
v_gene: TRBV15

CDR3aa: CASSTLGAGGLNEQFF
CDR3nt: TGTGCCAGCAGCACCTTGGGAGCGGGGGGCTTGAATGAGCAGTTCTTC
len: 16
j_gene: TRBJ2-1
d_gene: TRBD2
abundance: once
v_gene: TRBV27

CDR3aa: CASSENSDTQYF
CDR3nt: TGTGCCAGCAGTGAAAACTCAGATACGCAGTATTTT
len: 12
j_gene: TRBJ2-3
d_gene: NA
abundance: NA
v_gene: TRBV6-1

CDR3aa: CASRTEINYGYTF
CDR3nt: TGTGCCAGTAGGACGGAGATTAACTATGGCTACACCTTC
len: 13
j_gene: TRBJ1-2
d_gene: NA
abundance: NA
v_gene: TRBV19

CDR3aa: CASSLEGPGETQYF
CDR3nt: TGCGCCAGCAGCCTAGAGGGCCCGGGAGAGACCCAGTACTTC
len: 14
j_gene: TRBJ2-5
d_gene: NA
abundance: NA
v_gene: TRBV5-1

CDR3aa: CASSEYSQLNTGELFF
CDR3nt: TGTGCCAGCAGTGAATACAGCCAACTGAACACCGGGGAGCTGTTTTTT
len: 16
j_gene: TRBJ2-2
d_gene: NA
abundance: few
v_gene: TRBV6-1

CDR3aa: CASSLEAGPLETQYF
CDR3nt: TGTGCCAGCAGCTTAGAGGCGGGGCCATTGGAGACCCAGTACTTC
len: 15
j_gene: TRBJ2-5
d_gene: NA
abundance: NA
v_gene: TRBV11-2

CDR3aa: CAWGTGNTDTQYF
CDR3nt: TGTGCCTGGGGGACAGGGAACACAGATACGCAGTATTTT
len: 13
j_gene: TRBJ2-3
d_gene: TRBD1
abundance: once
v_gene: TRBV30

CDR3aa: CASSETNSLNEKLFF
CDR3nt: TGTGCCAGCAGTGAAACGAACAGTCTTAATGAAAAACTGTTTTTT
len: 15
j_gene: TRBJ1-4
d_gene: NA
abundance: NA
v_gene: TRBV6-1

CDR3aa: CASSIRVGGTNTGELFF
CDR3nt: TGTGCCAGTAGTATTCGTGTGGGGGGAACGAACACCGGGGAGCTGTTTTTT
len: 17
j_gene: TRBJ2-2
d_gene: NA
abundance: NA
v_gene: TRBV19

CDR3aa: CASSPRLGTGGFGYTF
CDR3nt: TGTGCCAGCAGCCCACGGCTCGGGACAGGGGGCTTTGGCTACACCTTC
len: 16
j_gene: TRBJ1-2
d_gene: TRBD1
abundance: NA
v_gene: TRBV7-8

CDR3aa: CAWSVSNEQYF
CDR3nt: TGTGCCTGGAGTGTTAGCAACGAGCAGTACTTC
len: 11
j_gene: TRBJ2-7
d_gene: NA
abundance: NA
v_gene: TRBV30

CDR3aa: CASSLTGYTEAFF
CDR3nt: TGCGCCAGCAGCTTGACGGGATACACTGAAGCTTTCTTT
len: 13
j_gene: TRBJ1-1
d_gene: NA
abundance: NA
v_gene: TRBV5-1

CDR3aa: CAWSRGRGNQPQHF
CDR3nt: TGTGCCTGGTCCAGGGGACGGGGCAATCAGCCCCAGCATTTT
len: 14
j_gene: TRBJ1-5
d_gene: NA
abundance: NA
v_gene: TRBV30

CDR3aa: CASGSPRGASGGYTGELFF
CDR3nt: TGTGCTAGTGGTTCCCCACGGGGGGCTAGCGGGGGGTACACCGGGGAGCTGTTTTTT
len: 19
j_gene: TRBJ2-2
d_gene: TRBD2
abundance: NA
v_gene: TRBV12-5

CDR3aa: CASSFGTGGGYEQYF
CDR3nt: TGTGCCAGCAGCTTCGGGACAGGGGGCGGCTACGAGCAGTACTTC
len: 15
j_gene: TRBJ2-7
d_gene: TRBD1
abundance: NA
v_gene: TRBV9

CDR3aa: CASSLTASPLHF
CDR3nt: TGTGCCAGCAGCTTGACAGCTTCACCCCTCCACTTT
len: 12
j_gene: TRBJ1-6
d_gene: NA
abundance: NA
v_gene: TRBV5-8

CDR3aa: CASSLGQGSRNYGYTF
CDR3nt: TGTGCCAGCAGCTTGGGCCAGGGAAGTAGAAACTATGGCTACACCTTC
len: 16
j_gene: TRBJ1-2
d_gene: NA
abundance: few
v_gene: TRBV5-6

CDR3aa: CSSSLVRDSRTVQPQHF
CDR3nt: TGTTCCAGCAGCTTAGTACGGGACTCAAGGACGGTTCAGCCCCAGCATTTT
len: 17
j_gene: TRBJ1-5
d_gene: NA
abundance: NA
v_gene: TRBV7-9

CDR3aa: CSVGQGSGNTIYF
CDR3nt: TGCAGCGTTGGGCAGGGAAGTGGAAACACCATATATTTT
len: 13
j_gene: TRBJ1-3
d_gene: NA
abundance: NA
v_gene: TRBV29-1

CDR3aa: CATTRDRANSPLHF
CDR3nt: TGTGCCACCACCAGGGACAGGGCTAATTCACCCCTCCACTTT
len: 14
j_gene: TRBJ1-6
d_gene: TRBD1
abundance: NA
v_gene: TRBV15

CDR3aa: CATSSRDRANEQFF
CDR3nt: TGTGCCACCAGCAGCCGGGACAGGGCTAATGAGCAGTTCTTC
len: 14
j_gene: TRBJ2-1
d_gene: TRBD1
abundance: NA
v_gene: TRBV15

CDR3aa: CSSSFGRGLPSYEQYF
CDR3nt: TGTTCCAGCAGCTTCGGTCGGGGACTCCCCTCCTACGAGCAGTACTTC
len: 16
j_gene: TRBJ2-7
d_gene: NA
abundance: NA
v_gene: TRBV7-9

CDR3aa: CASSLGRGANTEAFF
CDR3nt: TGTGCCAGCAGCTTAGGCAGGGGGGCGAACACTGAAGCTTTCTTT
len: 15
j_gene: TRBJ1-1
d_gene: TRBD1
abundance: NA
v_gene: TRBV7-8

CDR3aa: CASSLGHSYEQYF
CDR3nt: TGTGCCAGCAGTCTGGGACACTCCTACGAGCAGTACTTC
len: 13
j_gene: TRBJ2-7
d_gene: NA
abundance: NA
v_gene: TRBV6-1

CDR3aa: CASGLIQGAAGYTF
CDR3nt: TGTGCTAGTGGTTTGATACAGGGGGCGGCTGGCTACACCTTC
len: 14
j_gene: TRBJ1-2
d_gene: TRBD1
abundance: NA
v_gene: TRBV12-5

CDR3aa: CASSFGTGTEAFF
CDR3nt: TGTGCCAGCAGCTTTGGAACAGGCACTGAAGCTTTCTTT
len: 13
j_gene: TRBJ1-1
d_gene: NA
abundance: NA
v_gene: TRBV7-2

CDR3aa: CSATRGDTQYF
CDR3nt: TGCAGTGCGACTCGGGGAGATACGCAGTATTTT
len: 11
j_gene: TRBJ2-3
d_gene: NA
abundance: NA
v_gene: TRBV20-1

CDR3aa: CATGDLTYEQYF
CDR3nt: TGTGCCACGGGGGACCTTACCTACGAGCAGTACTTC
len: 12
j_gene: TRBJ2-7
d_gene: NA
abundance: few
v_gene: TRBV6-6

CDR3aa: CASSLIAGIGNEQFF
CDR3nt: TGTGCCAGCAGCTTGATAGCGGGGATAGGCAATGAGCAGTTCTTC
len: 15
j_gene: TRBJ2-1
d_gene: TRBD2
abundance: NA
v_gene: TRBV13

CDR3aa: CASSPAVPGAVSTDTQYF
CDR3nt: TGCGCCAGCAGCCCGGCGGTCCCAGGGGCTGTATCGACAGATACGCAGTATTTT
len: 18
j_gene: TRBJ2-3
d_gene: NA
abundance: NA
v_gene: TRBV5-1

CDR3aa: CASSLGLAGGPEQYF
CDR3nt: TGTGCCAGCAGCTTAGGGCTAGCGGGGGGGCCCGAGCAGTACTTC
len: 15
j_gene: TRBJ2-7
d_gene: TRBD2
abundance: NA
v_gene: TRBV11-2

CDR3aa: CASSLGTGGLDTQYF
CDR3nt: TGTGCCAGCAGTTTAGGGACAGGGGGCTTGGATACGCAGTATTTT
len: 15
j_gene: TRBJ2-3
d_gene: TRBD1
abundance: NA
v_gene: TRBV27

CDR3aa: CASSAVPQEDQPQHF
CDR3nt: TGTGCCAGCAGTGCAGTTCCGCAGGAAGATCAGCCCCAGCATTTT
len: 15
j_gene: TRBJ1-5
d_gene: NA
abundance: NA
v_gene: TRBV2